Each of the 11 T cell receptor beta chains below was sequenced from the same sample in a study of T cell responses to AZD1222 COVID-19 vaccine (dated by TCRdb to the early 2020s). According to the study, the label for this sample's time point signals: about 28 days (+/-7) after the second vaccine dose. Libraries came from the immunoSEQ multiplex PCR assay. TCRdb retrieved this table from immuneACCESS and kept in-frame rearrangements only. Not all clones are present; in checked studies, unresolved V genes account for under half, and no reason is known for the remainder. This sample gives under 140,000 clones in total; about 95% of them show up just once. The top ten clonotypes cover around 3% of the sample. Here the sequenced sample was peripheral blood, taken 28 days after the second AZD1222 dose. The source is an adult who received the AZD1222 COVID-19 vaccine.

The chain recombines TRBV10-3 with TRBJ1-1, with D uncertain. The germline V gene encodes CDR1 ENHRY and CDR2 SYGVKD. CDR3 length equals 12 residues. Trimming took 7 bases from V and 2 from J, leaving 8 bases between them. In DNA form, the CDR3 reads TGTGCCATCACTGGGATCAACACTGAAGCTTTCTTT. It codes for CAITGINTEAFF.

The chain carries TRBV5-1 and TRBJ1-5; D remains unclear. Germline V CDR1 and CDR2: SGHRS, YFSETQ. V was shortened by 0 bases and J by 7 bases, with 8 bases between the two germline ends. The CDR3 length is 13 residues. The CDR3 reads CASSLGLGQPQHF. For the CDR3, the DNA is TGCGCCAGCAGCTTGGGGCTTGGGCAGCCCCAGCATTTT.

The CDR3 DNA follows: TGTGCCAGTAGTATTTCAGTGGCGCTAGCGAGGTCTGAAGCTTTCTTT. It codes for CASSISVALARSEAFF. The genes are TRBV19 and TRBJ1-1, with D unresolved. The CDR3 has 16 residues. CDR1 LNHDA and CDR2 SQIVND come from the germline V gene (reference sequence). Trimming shortened V by 3 bases and J by 6 bases, and 20 bases separated the two germline ends.

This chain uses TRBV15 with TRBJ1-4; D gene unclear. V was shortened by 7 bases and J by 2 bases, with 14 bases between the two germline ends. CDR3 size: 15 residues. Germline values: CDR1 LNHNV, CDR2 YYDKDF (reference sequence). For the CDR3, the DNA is TGTGCCACCACCGCGGCGGGCCCCACTAATGAAAAACTGTTTTTT. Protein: CATTAAGPTNEKLFF.

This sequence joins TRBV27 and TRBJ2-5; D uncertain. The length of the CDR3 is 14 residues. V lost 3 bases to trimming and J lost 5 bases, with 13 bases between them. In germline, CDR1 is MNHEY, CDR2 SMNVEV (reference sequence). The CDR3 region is CASSFRTVGETQYF. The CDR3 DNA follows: TGTGCCAGCAGTTTCCGCACGGTGGGGGAGACCCAGTACTTC.

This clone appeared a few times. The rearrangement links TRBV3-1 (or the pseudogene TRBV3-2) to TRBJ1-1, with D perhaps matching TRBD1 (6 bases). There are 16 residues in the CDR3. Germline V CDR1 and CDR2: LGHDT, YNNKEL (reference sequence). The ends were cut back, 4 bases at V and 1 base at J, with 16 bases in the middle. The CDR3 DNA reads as TGTGCCAGCAGCCCAACCGCGGGGGGCCCGAACACTGAAGCTTTCTTT. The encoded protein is CASSPTAGGPNTEAFF.

CDR3 sequence reads: CASSSARRLDTQYF. CDR3 coding DNA: TGTGCCAGCAGCTCCGCCCGACGATTGGATACGCAGTATTTT. The V call is TRBV11-2, the J call TRBJ2-3; no clear D. The ends were cut back, 4 bases at V and 6 bases at J, with 14 bases in the middle. Germline lookup yields CDR1 SGHAT and CDR2 FQNNGV. This CDR3 comprises 14 residues.

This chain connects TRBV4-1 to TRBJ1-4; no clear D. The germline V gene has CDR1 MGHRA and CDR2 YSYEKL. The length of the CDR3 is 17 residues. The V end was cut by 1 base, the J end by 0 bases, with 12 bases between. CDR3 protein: CASSQGRIPATNEKLFF. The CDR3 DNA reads TGCGCCAGCAGCCAAGGGCGGATACCAGCAACTAATGAAAAACTGTTTTTT.

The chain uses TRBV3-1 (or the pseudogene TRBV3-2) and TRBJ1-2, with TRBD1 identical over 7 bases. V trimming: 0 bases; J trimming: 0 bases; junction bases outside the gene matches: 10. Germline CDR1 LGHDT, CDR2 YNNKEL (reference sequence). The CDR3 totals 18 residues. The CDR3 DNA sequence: TGTGCCAGCAGCCAAGAGGACAGGATACTCACTTCTAACTATGGCTACACCTTC. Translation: CASSQEDRILTSNYGYTF.

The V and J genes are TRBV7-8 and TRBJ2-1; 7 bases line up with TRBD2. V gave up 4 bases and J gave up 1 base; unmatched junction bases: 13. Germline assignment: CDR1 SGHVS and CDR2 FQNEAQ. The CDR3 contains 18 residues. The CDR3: CASSSGVKGGPSYNEQFF. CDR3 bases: TGTGCCAGCAGCTCCGGTGTTAAGGGAGGGCCGTCCTACAATGAGCAGTTCTTC.

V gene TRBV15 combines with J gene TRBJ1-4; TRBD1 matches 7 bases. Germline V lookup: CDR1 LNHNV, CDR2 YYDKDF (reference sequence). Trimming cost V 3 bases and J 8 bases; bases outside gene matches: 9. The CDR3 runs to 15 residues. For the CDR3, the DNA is TGTGCCACCAGCAGCTCCCAGGGGGGGAACGAAAAACTGTTTTTT. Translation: CATSSSQGGNEKLFF.